The 7 T cell receptor beta chains below come from one sample, sequenced in a study of cytomegalovirus exposure and HLA in healthy donors. Sequencing used immunoSEQ multiplex PCR; TCRdb keeps in-frame clones, though not all of them. Counted here are roughly 200,000 clones, about 81% occurring once; the ten biggest clones make up about 1.2%. The sequenced sample consisted of PBMCs. These receptors were taken from a woman aged 25 to 39 in good health and CMV-seronegative.

The rearrangement joins TRBV6-1 to TRBJ2-7, with D possibly matching TRBD2 (6 bases). The V and J ends lost 2 bases and 2 bases respectively, with 7 bases between them. This CDR3 is 13 amino acids long. The germline V gene has CDR1 MNHNS and CDR2 SASEGT. CDR3 loop: CASSESGAYEQYF. In nucleotides, the CDR3 is TGTGCCAGCAGTGAATCGGGAGCCTACGAGCAGTACTTC.

The rearrangement uses TRBV6-5 and TRBJ2-7; D is perhaps TRBD2 (6 bases). The CDR3 length is 11 residues. V lost 6 bases and J 3 bases, leaving 6 bases between the germline ends. In germline, CDR1 is MNHEY, CDR2 SVGAGI. CDR3 protein: CASRRGYEQYF. The CDR3 coding sequence is TGTGCCAGCAGGCGGGGCTACGAGCAGTACTTC.

The chain is built from TRBV18 and TRBJ2-7, with D possibly TRBD2 on 6 matching bases. V was cut by 3 bases and J by 4 bases, with 19 bases left in between. Per the germline V gene, CDR1 is KGHSH and CDR2 is LQKENI. The length of the CDR3 is 16 residues. Here the CDR3 reads CASSPPTRSSRYEQYF. CDR3 DNA sequence: TGTGCCAGCTCACCCCCGACTAGATCATCGAGGTACGAGCAGTACTTC.

In this sample, this clone turned up once. V gene TRBV5-4 combines with J gene TRBJ2-2, with TRBD1 matching over 7 bases. The CDR3 has 15 residues. The junction had 10 bases not matched to a gene; V was cut back by 9 bases and J by 2 bases. CDR1 SGHNT and CDR2 YYREEE come from the germline V gene (reference sequence). In DNA, the CDR3 is TGTGCCACCACCCTCCGAGGGGGCAACACCGGGGAGCTGTTTTTT. It yields the protein CATTLRGGNTGELFF.

V gene TRBV7-9 combines with J gene TRBJ2-3; possible D gene TRBD1, 6 bases. Trimming took 4 bases from V and 1 from J, leaving 24 bases between them. This CDR3 contains 19 residues. CDR1 SEHNR and CDR2 FQNEAQ come from the germline V gene (reference sequence). CDR3: CASSSFLSIETGRTDTQYF. DNA of the CDR3: TGTGCCAGCAGCTCCTTTCTATCGATCGAGACAGGACGCACAGATACGCAGTATTTT. The variable domain in full, completed from reference TRBV7-9 and TRBJ2-3, reads DTGVSQNPRHKITKRGQNVTFRCDPISEHNRLYWYRQTLGQGPEFLTYFQNEAQLEKSRLLSDRFSAERPKGSFSTLEIQRTEQGDSAMYLCASSSFLSIETGRTDTQYFGPGTRLTVL.

V gene TRBV23-1 combines with J gene TRBJ1-3; D is ambiguous. TRBV23-1 is an ORF; its function is uncertain. The CDR3 has 13 amino acids. V was clipped by 2 bases and J by 7 bases, with 9 bases between them. CDR3 protein: CASSQEGWNTIYF. For the CDR3, the DNA is TGCGCCAGCAGTCAAGAGGGTTGGAACACCATATATTTT.

This clone was seen a few times. The rearrangement joins TRBV2 to TRBJ1-5, with D uncertain. Trimming cost V 8 bases and J 0 bases, with 8 bases left between them. The CDR3 is 13 amino acids. Germline-derived CDR1 and CDR2 are SNHLY and FYNNEI. This CDR3 reads CASLRDSNQPQHF. Written as DNA, the CDR3 is TGTGCCAGCCTGCGGGATAGCAATCAGCCCCAGCATTTT.